The following is a T cell receptor beta chain sequence with its context. This specimen belongs to a study of blood T cell repertoires in COVID-19. Looking at the study overall: From T cells, B-cell-depleted T cells, or PBMCs came the material, which was cDNA or gDNA.

Original methodology: Counts of nucleated cells, estimated from reference gene primer amplification, were obtained. Produced via immunoSEQ multiplex PCR; TCRdb's table is partial and in-frame only. Clone size and V and J calls were adopted from that table, with D and trimming inferred from the DNA. The sample lists approximately 100,000 clones; roughly 85% were seen once. The V end lost 0 bases, the J end lost 3 bases, and 5 bases lay between the germline ends. The CDR3 loop spans 13 amino acids. Germline V gene lookup returns CDR1 SGHTA and CDR2 FQGNSA. Sequencing used peripheral blood. The receptor's source is a man between 65 and 85 years old with acute or convalescent COVID-19. The rearrangement links TRBV7-2 to TRBJ2-5; D might be TRBD1 (5 bases). The CDR3 region is CASSLAREETQYF. CDR3 DNA: TGTGCCAGCAGCTTAGCCAGGGAAGAGACCCAGTACTTC.